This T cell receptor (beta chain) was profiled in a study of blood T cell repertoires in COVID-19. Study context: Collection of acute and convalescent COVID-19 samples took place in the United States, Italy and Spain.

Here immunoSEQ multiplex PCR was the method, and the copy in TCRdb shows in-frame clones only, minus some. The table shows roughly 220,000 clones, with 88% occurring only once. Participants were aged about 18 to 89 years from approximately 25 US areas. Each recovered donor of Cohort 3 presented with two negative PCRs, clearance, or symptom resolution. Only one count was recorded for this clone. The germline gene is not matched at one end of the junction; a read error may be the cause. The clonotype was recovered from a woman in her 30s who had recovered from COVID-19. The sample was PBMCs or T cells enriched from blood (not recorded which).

CDR3 loop: CASSQGQGARDTQYF. CDR3 DNA sequence: TGTGCCAGCAGTCAAGGTCAGGGGGCTAGAGATACGCAGTATTTT. The V and J genes are TRBV4-2 and TRBJ2-3; 8 bases map to TRBD1. Germline loops: CDR1 LGHNA, CDR2 YNFKEQ. The CDR3 length is 15 residues.